The subject of this entry is one TCR beta chain. Its antigen is unidentified. This sample is part of a study of cytomegalovirus exposure and HLA in healthy donors. Study observations and caveats: As a later analysis revealed, most CMV-associated TCR beta chains appeared HLA-restricted.

PCR involved 60 Vbeta and 13 Jbeta primers. Sequenced by immunoSEQ multiplex PCR; TCRdb stores in-frame clones only, minus some. Of about 100,000 clones in the sample, more than 65% were seen once. Trimming shortened V by 4 bases and J by 3 bases, and 11 bases separated the two germline ends. The CDR3 extends over 14 amino acids. Germline V CDR1 and CDR2: SGHRS, YFSETQ. This chain links TRBV5-1 with TRBJ1-3; the D gene is possibly TRBD1 (6 bases). This clonotype was obtained from a young man in good health and CMV-seronegative. Sequencing used PBMCs. CDR3 sequence (DNA): TGCGCCAGCAGCAATACAGGGAGTGGAAACACCATATATTTT. It is translated as CASSNTGSGNTIYF. Combining the CDR3 with reference TRBV5-1 and TRBJ1-3 gives the whole variable domain KAGVTQTPRYLIKTRGQQVTLSCSPISGHRSVSWYQQTPGQGLQFLFEYFSETQRNKGNFPGRFSGRQFSNSRSEMNVSTLELGDSALYLCASSNTGSGNTIYFGEGSWLTVV.